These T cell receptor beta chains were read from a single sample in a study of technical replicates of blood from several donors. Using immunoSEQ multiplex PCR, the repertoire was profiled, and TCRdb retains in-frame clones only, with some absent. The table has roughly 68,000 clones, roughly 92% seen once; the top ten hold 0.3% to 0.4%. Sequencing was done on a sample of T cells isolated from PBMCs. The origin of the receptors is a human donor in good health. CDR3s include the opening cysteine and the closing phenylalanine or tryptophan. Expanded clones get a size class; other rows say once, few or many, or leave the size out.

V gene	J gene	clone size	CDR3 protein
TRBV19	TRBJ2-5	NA	CASSPRQARETQYF
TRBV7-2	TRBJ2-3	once	CASSLSPRRPAGRSDTQYF
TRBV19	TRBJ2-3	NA	CASGIGQGADTQYF
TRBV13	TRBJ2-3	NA	CASSLESSRSDTQYF
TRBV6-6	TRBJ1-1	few	CASIRGSGTEAFF
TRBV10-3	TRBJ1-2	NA	CAISPTSANYGYTF
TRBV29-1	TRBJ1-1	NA	CSVEDSRGWNTEAFF
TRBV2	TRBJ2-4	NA	CASSYRALAKNIQYF
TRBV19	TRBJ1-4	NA	CASRGDREVEKLFF
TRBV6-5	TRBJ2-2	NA	CASSYGPYGGELFF
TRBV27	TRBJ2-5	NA	CASGGGKTQYF
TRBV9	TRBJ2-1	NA	CASSAGAGGNNEQFF
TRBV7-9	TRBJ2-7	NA	CASSGTSGSYEQYF
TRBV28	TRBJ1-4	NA	CASILGGSGEKLFF
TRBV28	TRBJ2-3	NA	CASSLYLYSTDTQYF
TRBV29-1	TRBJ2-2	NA	CSVERSGAGELFF
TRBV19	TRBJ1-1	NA	CASMSGLAFF
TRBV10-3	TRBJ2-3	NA	CAISDYRELDTQYF
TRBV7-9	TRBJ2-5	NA	CASSYDPGQGQETQYF
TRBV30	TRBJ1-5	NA	CAWSAISGTVDQINQPQHF
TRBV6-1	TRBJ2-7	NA	CASSEAFERELTPYEQYF
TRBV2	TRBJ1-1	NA	CASTAQGGQTEAFF
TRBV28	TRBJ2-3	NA	CASGLLGQSTDTQYF
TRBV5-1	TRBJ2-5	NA	CASTGLNQETQYF
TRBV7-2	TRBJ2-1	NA	CASSLLQGFYNEQFF
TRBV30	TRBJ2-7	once	CAWTPGLAGYEQYF
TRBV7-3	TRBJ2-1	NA	CANPRTSGRVRYNEQFF
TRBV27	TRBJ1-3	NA	CASVTGNTIYF
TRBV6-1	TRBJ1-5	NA	CASSDYREAQPQHF
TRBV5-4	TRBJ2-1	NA	CASSKDRDHEQFF
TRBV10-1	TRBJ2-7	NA	CASSDGVREQYF
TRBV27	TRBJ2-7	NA	CASSPSLAPSRQPYEQYF
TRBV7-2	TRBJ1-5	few	CASSSGTENQPQHF
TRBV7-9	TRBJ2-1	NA	CASTETPRDNEQFF
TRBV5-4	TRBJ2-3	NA	CASSLGAGVTQYF
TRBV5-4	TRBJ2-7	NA	CASSLDGHGEQYF
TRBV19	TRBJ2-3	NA	CASSSWDFGTDTQYF
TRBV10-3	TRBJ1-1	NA	CAISEAGTSNTEAFF
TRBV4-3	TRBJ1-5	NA	CASSQETGGNQPQHF
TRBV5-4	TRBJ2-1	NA	CASSSSGSYNEQFF
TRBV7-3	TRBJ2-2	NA	CASSSSGGGTGELFF
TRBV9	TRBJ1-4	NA	CASSVGGATNEKLFF